What follows are 24 T cell receptor beta chains derived from one specimen sequenced in a study of blood T cell repertoires in COVID-19. Data came from immunoSEQ multiplex PCR; TCRdb stores just in-frame clones and leaves some out. The sample contains about 300,000 clones, approximately 90% of which appear only once. The sequencing sample was made of PBMCs or T cells enriched from blood (not recorded which). These receptors all come from a woman in her twenties or thirties who had recovered from COVID-19.

The chain recombines TRBV7-3 with TRBJ1-1, with 11 bases aligning to TRBD1. Trimming removed 2 bases from V and 6 bases from J; junction bases left unmatched: 2. CDR1 and CDR2 (germline): SGHTA, FQGTGA. This CDR3 contains 14 residues. CDR3 DNA: TGTGCCAGCAGCTTAGGGGACAGGGGGTCTGAAGCTTTCTTT. Translating gives CASSLGDRGSEAFF.

V usage is TRBV3-1 (or the pseudogene TRBV3-2) and J usage is TRBJ1-4; D is ambiguous. Trimming stripped 3 bases from V and 7 bases from J, with 12 bases between. This CDR3 comprises 14 residues. Germline CDR1 is LGHDT and CDR2 is YNNKEL (reference sequence). This CDR3 reads CASSHRSDGEKLFF. The CDR3 DNA is TGTGCCAGCAGCCACAGGTCGGATGGTGAAAAACTGTTTTTT.

Here the CDR3 reads CASSLGGGNQPQHF. Written as DNA, the CDR3 is TGTGCCAGCAGCCTAGGGGGTGGCAATCAGCCCCAGCATTTT. This chain connects TRBV5-6 to TRBJ1-5, with D possibly TRBD1 on 6 matching bases. CDR1 is SGHDT and CDR2 is YYEEEE in the germline V gene. Trimming took off 4 bases at V and 2 bases at J, with 10 bases between the two ends. The CDR3 contains 14 residues.

This clone has just one count. The chain employs TRBV2 and TRBJ1-1, with D tentatively TRBD1 (6 bases). V lost 8 bases and J 0 bases, leaving 34 bases between the germline ends. The germline gives CDR1 SNHLY, CDR2 FYNNEI. This CDR3 has 21 amino acids. The CDR3 sequence is CASAPHPLEPGQRILNTEAFF. The CDR3 DNA sequence: TGTGCCAGCGCCCCGCATCCGTTGGAACCGGGACAAAGAATCTTGAACACTGAAGCTTTCTTT.

The chain has TRBV29-1 and TRBJ1-1; D not certain. CDR1 and CDR2 from the germline V gene are SQVTM and ANQGSEA. The CDR3 length is 10 residues. V lost 6 bases and J lost 8, with 10 bases in between. In nucleotides, the CDR3 is TGCAGCGTCATCTGGAGAGAAGCTTTCTTT. It specifies CSVIWREAFF.

This chain joins TRBV29-1 and TRBJ1-2, with 9 nucleotides matching TRBD1. Per germline, CDR1 SQVTM and CDR2 ANQGSEA. Trimming removed 7 bases from V and 4 bases from J; junction bases left unmatched: 7. This CDR3 has 13 amino acids. The CDR3 spells CSGGTGSGYGYTF. CDR3 nucleotide sequence: TGCAGCGGTGGGACAGGGTCGGGCTATGGCTACACCTTC.

The rearrangement uses TRBV6-5 and TRBJ2-7; a possible D gene is TRBD1 (5 bases). The CDR3 consists of 13 residues. Trimming left V 6 bases short and J 3 bases short, with 12 bases between. CDR1 is MNHEY and CDR2 is SVGAGI in the germline V gene. The CDR3 nucleotides read TGTGCCAGCAGCAACAGGATAGGCTACGAGCAGTACTTC. It specifies CASSNRIGYEQYF.

The chain has TRBV2 and TRBJ1-3; D remains ambiguous. Germline V gene lookup returns CDR1 SNHLY and CDR2 FYNNEI. The CDR3 loop spans 16 amino acids. V dropped 3 bases and J dropped 0 bases, with 12 bases sitting between them. Here the CDR3 reads CASSEGLGFSGNTIYF. The CDR3 region has the DNA TGTGCCAGCAGTGAGGGCTTGGGCTTCTCTGGAAACACCATATATTTT.

The chain links TRBV7-9 to TRBJ1-4; 8 bases agree with TRBD1. Germline loops: CDR1 SEHNR, CDR2 FQNEAQ (reference sequence). V shed 1 base, J shed 10 bases, and the junction held 5 bases outside the gene matches. This CDR3 contains 14 residues. The CDR3 loop reads CASSLGRGRAKLFF. CDR3 DNA: TGTGCCAGCAGCTTAGGCAGGGGGCGGGCAAAACTGTTTTTT.

In this sample, this clone turned up once. The chain uses TRBV7-8 and TRBJ1-5, with D possibly matching TRBD1 (5 bases). The CDR3 contains 15 residues. Germline V CDR1 and CDR2: SGHVS, FQNEAQ. V was shortened by 5 bases and J by 10 bases, with 21 bases between the two germline ends. The DNA of the CDR3 is TGTGCCAGCAGCGCCGGGACTCCCCCGATCGTCCCCCAGCATTTT. As protein: CASSAGTPPIVPQHF.

The chain uses TRBV12-3 or TRBV12-4 and TRBJ1-2; D gene uncertain. This CDR3 is 12 amino acids long. V lost 4 bases and J lost 7, with 10 bases in between. The CDR3 here is CASSSGLGGYTF. In nucleotides, the CDR3 is TGTGCCAGCAGTTCGGGGTTGGGTGGCTACACCTTC.

The rearrangement uses TRBV4-1 and TRBJ1-2; no reliable D call. From germline, CDR1 is MGHRA and CDR2 YSYEKL. The CDR3 length is 15 residues. V lost 6 bases to trimming and J lost 1 base, with 15 bases between them. The CDR3 DNA reads TGCGCCAGCAGTTCACGAGAGGGTTATAACTATGGCTACACCTTC. Translation gives CASSSREGYNYGYTF.

This clone was seen more than once but under ten times. For the CDR3, the DNA is TGTGCCAGCAGCAAAGAGGGCAGGGGGAGGTGGGAGACCCAGTACTTC. Translation gives CASSKEGRGRWETQYF. The V and J genes are TRBV21-1 and TRBJ2-5; the table's D call, TRBD1, was not checked against the DNA. TRBV21-1 is reported as a pseudogene. CDR3 length equals 16 residues.

J is TRBJ1-2 and V is TRBV18; 9 bases line up with TRBD1. CDR1 is KGHSH and CDR2 is LQKENI in the germline V gene. The V segment lost 3 bases and the J segment 6 bases; nucleotides outside the gene matches: 8. This CDR3 region has 15 residues. The DNA for the CDR3 is TGTGCCAGCTCACCTTACTCCGGGACAGGGAATGGCTACACCTTC. It specifies CASSPYSGTGNGYTF.

The chain carries TRBV19 and TRBJ2-2; D remains unclear. Trimming removed 7 bases at V and 6 bases at J, with 9 bases between. Germline lookup yields CDR1 LNHDA and CDR2 SQIVND (reference sequence). The CDR3 runs to 12 residues. The CDR3 coding sequence is TGTGCCAGTACCGTCCGGGCCGGGGAGCTGTTTTTT. This translates into CASTVRAGELFF.

This clone came up once. This chain links TRBV4-3 with TRBJ2-1; 7 bases agree with TRBD2. Germline V gene lookup returns CDR1 LGHNA and CDR2 YSLEER. The CDR3 is 16 residues long. With V trimmed by 4 bases and J by 3 bases, 9 bases remained unmatched. The CDR3 DNA is TGCGCCAGCAGCCGGTTTCGGGCGGGGGACTACAATGAGCAGTTCTTC. Translating it yields CASSRFRAGDYNEQFF.

The rearrangement uses TRBV30 and TRBJ1-1; unclear D gene. There are 13 residues in the CDR3. Trimming pared 2 bases from V and 5 bases from J, leaving 12 bases between. Germline V gives CDR1 GTSNPN, CDR2 SVGIG (reference sequence). The CDR3 spells CAWSFLRDTEAFF. CDR3 nucleotides: TGTGCCTGGAGTTTTCTCCGGGATACTGAAGCTTTCTTT.

The chain links TRBV7-2 to TRBJ2-3, with 7 bases fitting TRBD2. This CDR3 region has 16 residues. From germline, CDR1 is SGHTA and CDR2 FQGNSA. Trimming took 5 bases from V and 1 from J; bases not matched to a gene: 9. This CDR3 reads CASSPILGGGTDTQYF. Written as DNA, the CDR3 is TGTGCCAGCAGCCCCATCTTGGGGGGGGGCACAGATACGCAGTATTTT.

The chain couples TRBV30 to TRBJ2-5, with 7 nucleotides matching TRBD1. The length of the CDR3 is 12 residues. Germline CDR1 is GTSNPN and CDR2 is SVGIG (reference sequence). V was clipped by 1 base and J by 7 bases; unmatched bases: 3. The CDR3 bases are TGTGCCTGGAGTGCCGGGACAGTGACCCAGTACTTC. Protein product: CAWSAGTVTQYF.

The V and J genes are TRBV3-1 (or the pseudogene TRBV3-2) and TRBJ1-6, with a weak D call TRBD1 (5 bases). This CDR3 has 16 amino acids. The germline V gene encodes CDR1 LGHDT and CDR2 YNNKEL (reference sequence). V gave up 0 bases and J gave up 3 bases, with 9 bases separating them. For the CDR3, the DNA is TGTGCCAGCAGCCAAGATGGACAAGTCTATAATTCACCCCTCCACTTT. This encodes CASSQDGQVYNSPLHF.

The V and J genes are TRBV28 and TRBJ1-5; 7 bases map to TRBD1. Germline V CDR1 and CDR2: MDHEN, SYDVKM. The CDR3 covers 14 residues. The trim removed 7 bases at V and 6 bases at J, leaving 9 bases unmatched. CDR3 DNA: TGTGCCAGCAACCTCCAGGGGGGCTCTCAGCCCCAGCATTTT. It is translated as CASNLQGGSQPQHF. The whole variable domain, remainder taken from reference TRBV28 and TRBJ1-5, is DVKVTQSSRYLVKRTGEKVFLECVQDMDHENMFWYRQDPGLGLRLIYFSYDVKMKEKGDIPEGYSVSREKKERFSLILESASTNQTSMYLCASNLQGGSQPQHFGDGTRLSIL.

This chain connects TRBV9 to TRBJ2-1, with 10 bases aligning to TRBD2. V lost 2 bases and J lost 6; bases outside the gene matches: 5. The CDR3 has 15 residues. CDR1 and CDR2 from the germline V gene are SGDLS and YYNGEE. The CDR3 coding sequence is TGTGCCAGCAGCGTTCCAGCGGGGGGGCCCAATGAGCAGTTCTTC. Translation gives CASSVPAGGPNEQFF.

The V gene is TRBV19, the J gene TRBJ1-2; D not certain. The CDR3 spans 15 residues. The germline V and J ends were trimmed by 5 bases and 8 bases, with 21 bases remaining between them. Germline V gene lookup returns CDR1 LNHDA and CDR2 SQIVND (reference sequence). The CDR3 DNA is TGTGCCAGTAGTGGCCTCGTCTACTTTAAGGAGGGCTACACCTTC. As protein: CASSGLVYFKEGYTF.

This sequence joins TRBV30 and TRBJ2-7, with D maybe TRBD2 (6 bases). Germline-derived CDR1 and CDR2 are GTSNPN and SVGIG (reference sequence). This CDR3 is 11 amino acids long. Trimming pared 5 bases from V and 6 bases from J, leaving 11 bases between. The DNA of the CDR3 is TGTGCCTGGGAAGGGACTTCCGAGCAGTACTTC. Encoded protein: CAWEGTSEQYF.